The T cell receptor beta chain described here comes from a study of cytomegalovirus exposure and HLA in healthy donors. PCR employed 60 Vbeta and 13 Jbeta primers. Some clones are missing from TCRdb's copy, which holds only in-frame ones; the method was immunoSEQ multiplex PCR. The sample records roughly 160,000 clones, 60% to 80% being singletons. Germline CDR1 and CDR2: MNHEY and SMNVEV (reference sequence). The CDR3 contains 14 residues. Study-level results: An analysis was carried out later, and it reportedly showed fewer N-insertions in an Asian-associated ancestry cluster than the roughly 670-donor mean. Later on, an analysis showed TCR association rates differing by HLA locus, with DRB1 the most and HLA-C the fewest. TCR beta sequences reportedly predicted the HLA-A and HLA-B alleles of most subjects accurately.

On this clone: The antigen remains undetermined. At one end, the junction sequence differs from germline, possibly due to a read error.

The sample comprised PBMCs. This chain joins TRBV27 and TRBJ1-2; the match to TRBD1 covers 12 bases. This TCR came from a man aged 45 to 65 in good health and CMV-seropositive. The CDR3 sequence is CASSSGTGGYDYTF. The CDR3, as DNA: TGTGCCAGCAGCTCCGGGACAGGGGGCTATGACTACACCTTC.